This T cell receptor beta chain stems from a study of brain T cells in children with intractable seizures. A word on this clone: The target antigen is unknown.

This CDR3 comprises 13 residues. The germline gives CDR1 SGHAT, CDR2 FQDESV (reference sequence). Trimming took off 5 bases at V and 3 bases at J, with 10 bases between the two ends. The sample's time point: blood from clinic visit 5 months post-surgery; TSC patient then seizure free. Only cases whose brain tissue showed the highest T cell transcript signatures were sequenced. Pre-surgery treatment included at least one anti-epileptic drug. Study-wide findings and caveats: Pre-surgery blood may have been undersampled, hiding some clones.

Data came from immunoSEQ multiplex PCR; TCRdb stores just in-frame clones and leaves some out. The table shows hundreds of thousands of clones, with 93% occurring only once. This receptor was obtained from a boy in the first two years of life with tuberous sclerosis and intractable seizures. This sequence joins TRBV11-1 and TRBJ1-1, with D perhaps TRBD1 (6 bases). The sequences come from peripheral blood, collected more than 4 months after surgery. CDR3 DNA sequence: TGTGCCAGCAGCATTGCAGGGGACACTGAAGCTTTCTTT. Residues: CASSIAGDTEAFF.